The rows below give T cell receptor beta chains drawn from one sample of a study of long-term antiretroviral therapy in people with HIV. Sequencing used immunoSEQ multiplex PCR; TCRdb keeps in-frame clones, though not all of them. The sample has over 30,000 clones, about four fifths seen once. Specimen: unsorted PBMCs, collected 3 years after starting antiretroviral therapy. The receptors were gathered from a man aged 45-65 years with HIV. Each CDR3 is given with its conserved first and last residue. A D gene is named only where the DNA matches it firmly. Where a row states a size, it is once, few, many or the class of an expanded clone; other rows omit it.

>TRBD1|TRBV4-3|-|TRBJ1-2
TGCGCCAGCAGCCAAGACGCAGGGGGCTACTATGGCTACACCTTC
CASSQDAGGYYGYTF
>-|TRBV28|-|TRBJ2-5
TGTGCCAGCAGGGACAGTGGGGTAGAGACCCAGTACTTC
CASRDSGVETQYF
>-|TRBV15|-|TRBJ1-4
TGTGCCACCAGCAGAGAGGCAGGATCAAGTGAAAAACTGTTTTTT
CATSREAGSSEKLFF
>TRBD1|TRBV18|-|TRBJ1-2
TGTGCCAGCTCACAAGGAGGGGGCATAGGCTATGGCTACACCTTC
CASSQGGGIGYGYTF
>TRBD1|TRBV5-1|-|TRBJ1-2
TGCGCCAGCAGCTCCGCAGGGGGCGACTATGGCTACACCTTC
CASSSAGGDYGYTF
>-|TRBV6-1|-|TRBJ2-6
TGTGCCAGCGGGCTACAGGTCTCTGGGGCCAACGTCCTGACTTTC
CASGLQVSGANVLTF
>-|TRBV5-1|-|TRBJ1-1
TGCGCCAGCAGCCGGCTACAGAACACTGAAGCTTTCTTT
CASSRLQNTEAFF
>-|TRBV18|-|TRBJ2-7
TGTGCCAGCTCCAGTGCGACCTGGGAGCAGTACTTC
CASSSATWEQYF
>-|TRBV7-9|-|TRBJ2-4
TGTGCCAGCAGCCCGCAAGGTGGAAACATTCAGTACTTC
CASSPQGGNIQYF
>TRBD1|TRBV7-2|-|TRBJ2-5
TGTGCCAGCAGCGCGCGGGACAGGGGTTCGGAGACCCAGTACTTC
CASSARDRGSETQYF
>-|TRBV7-2|-|TRBJ1-4
TGTGCCAGCAGCTTAGCGTTCTCCCGAGATGAAAAACTGTTTTTT
CASSLAFSRDEKLFF
>-|TRBV18|-|TRBJ2-1
TGTGCCAGCTCTAGGGGACTTGACAATGAGCAGTTCTTC
CASSRGLDNEQFF
>TRBD1|TRBV28|once|TRBJ2-3
TGTGCCAGCAGTCCGCTTACAGGGGGAAGCTCAGATACGCAGTATTTT
CASSPLTGGSSDTQYF
>TRBD2|TRBV28|-|TRBJ2-7
TGTGCCAGCAGTACCGCCGGGACTAGCGGGCTTGAGCAGTACTTC
CASSTAGTSGLEQYF
>-|TRBV5-6|-|TRBJ2-3
TGTGCCAGCAGCTTGGGGCGGGCAGGAGATACGCAGTATTTT
CASSLGRAGDTQYF
>-|TRBV28|few|TRBJ1-1
TGTGCCAGCAGTTTAGGGGGTGAAGCTTTCTTT
CASSLGGEAFF
>-|TRBV7-9|-|TRBJ2-1
TGTGCCAGCAGCCCGGACGGCTCCTACAATGAGCAGTTCTTC
CASSPDGSYNEQFF
>-|TRBV27|once|TRBJ1-3
TGTGCCAGCAGTTTAACGAGGAGGTTCCTTCGCTCTGGAAACACCATATATTTT
CASSLTRRFLRSGNTIYF
>-|TRBV4-1|-|TRBJ2-3
TGCGCCAGCAGCCGCAGAGAGAGAGATACGCAGTATTTT
CASSRRERDTQYF
>TRBD2|TRBV5-4|-|TRBJ2-3
TGTGCCAGCAGCAGGGGACTAGCGAACACAGATACGCAGTATTTT
CASSRGLANTDTQYF
>-|TRBV2|few|TRBJ1-4
TGTGCCAGTACAATGACAGCAACTAATGAAAAACTGTTTTTT
CASTMTATNEKLFF
>-|TRBV5-1|-|TRBJ2-5
TGCGCCAGCAGCTCGTCGGGCATTGGGGAGACCCAGTACTTC
CASSSSGIGETQYF
>TRBD2|TRBV7-9|-|TRBJ2-5
TGTGCCAGCAGCATTCCGGGACTAGCGGGAGGCAAAGAGACCCAGTACTTC
CASSIPGLAGGKETQYF
>-|TRBV5-8|-|TRBJ1-5
TGTGCCAGCAGCTTGGCCCGGATACTAGGGGGCAATCAGCCCCAGCATTTT
CASSLARILGGNQPQHF
>-|TRBV6-4|once|TRBJ2-5
TGTGCCAGCAGTGACGGGGGAGGGACCCAGTACTTC
CASSDGGGTQYF
>TRBD1|TRBV5-6|-|TRBJ2-7
TGTGCCAGCAGCTGGGACAGGGGGGCCTACGAGCAGTACTTC
CASSWDRGAYEQYF
>-|TRBV7-2|-|TRBJ2-7
TGTGCCAGCAGCTTAGTTGGGGGGCGCAGGGCCGAGCAGTACTTC
CASSLVGGRRAEQYF
>TRBD2|TRBV5-4|-|TRBJ2-1
TGTGCCAGCAGCATGGGACTAGCGGGAGGAGAAGAGCAGTTCTTC
CASSMGLAGGEEQFF